A single count supports the clone carrying this TCR beta chain. The final CDR3 position lacks the conserved phenylalanine or tryptophan, pointing to a likely read error. A second PCR, run for about 6 to 11 cycles, used a sample-barcoded 5' primer plus a J-beta primer mix. TCRdb independently ran MiXCR on the 5' RACE reads; one entry per CDR3 protein. This table has 750,000 to 850,000 distinct CDR3 sequences, 25% appearing once. A minimum of 7 million PBMCs was isolated per sample. At least 5.5 micrograms of total RNA were extracted per sample. This sample was taken from a study of blood T cells in healthy people across ages. Germline V CDR1 and CDR2: LNHNV, YYDKDF (reference sequence). CDR3 size: 16 residues. V dropped 1 base and J dropped 1; count of bases not matched to a gene: 5. These data also formed part of another study, on T cells of mothers and their children. That report notes: Per child, roughly 3.1 million TCR beta CDR3 reads were obtained, against over 9 million per mother.

This TCR came from a boy younger than 18 in good health. The chain carries TRBV15 and TRBJ2-3; 7 bases map to TRBD1. Material: blood. The CDR3 reads CATSRGVGQRTDTQYL. The CDR3 DNA follows: TGTGCCACCAGCAGAGGCGTGGGACAGCGCACAGATACGCAGTATCTT.